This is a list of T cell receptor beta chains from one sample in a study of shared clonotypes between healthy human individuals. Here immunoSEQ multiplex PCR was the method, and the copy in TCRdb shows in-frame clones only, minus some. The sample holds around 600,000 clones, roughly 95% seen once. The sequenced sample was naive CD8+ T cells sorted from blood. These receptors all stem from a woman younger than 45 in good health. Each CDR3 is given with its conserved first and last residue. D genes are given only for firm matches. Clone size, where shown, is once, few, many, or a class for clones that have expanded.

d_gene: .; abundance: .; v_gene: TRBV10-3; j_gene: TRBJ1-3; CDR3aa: CAIKGGGTGNTIYF; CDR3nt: TGTGCCATCAAGGGGGGAGGGACTGGAAACACCATATATTTT
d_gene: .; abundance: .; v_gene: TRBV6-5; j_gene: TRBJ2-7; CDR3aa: CASSYSQGSSYEQYF; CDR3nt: TGTGCCAGCAGTTACTCCCAGGGAAGTTCCTACGAGCAGTACTTC
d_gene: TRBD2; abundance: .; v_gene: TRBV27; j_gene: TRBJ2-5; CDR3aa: CASSRGTSGNRETQYF; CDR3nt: TGTGCCAGCAGCCGGGGGACTAGCGGGAATAGGGAGACCCAGTACTTC
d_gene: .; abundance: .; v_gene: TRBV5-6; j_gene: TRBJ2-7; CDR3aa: CASSFGEVPYEQYF; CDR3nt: TGTGCCAGCAGCTTCGGTGAAGTTCCCTACGAGCAGTACTTC
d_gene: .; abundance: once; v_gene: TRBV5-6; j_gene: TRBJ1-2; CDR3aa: CASSLEGDIYVGYTF; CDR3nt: TGTGCCAGCAGCTTGGAAGGGGACATATATGTCGGCTACACCTTC
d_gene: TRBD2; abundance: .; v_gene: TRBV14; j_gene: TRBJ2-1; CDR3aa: CASSQEDYRGVEQFF; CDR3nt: TGTGCCAGCAGCCAAGAGGATTACCGGGGGGTGGAGCAGTTCTTC
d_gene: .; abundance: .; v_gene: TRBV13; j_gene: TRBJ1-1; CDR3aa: CASSSAENTEAFF; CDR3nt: TGTGCCAGCAGCTCAGCGGAGAACACTGAAGCTTTCTTT
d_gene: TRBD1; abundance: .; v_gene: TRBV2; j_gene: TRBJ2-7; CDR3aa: CASSTDRGGTYEQYF; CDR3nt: TGTGCCAGCAGTACGGACAGGGGAGGCACCTACGAGCAGTACTTC
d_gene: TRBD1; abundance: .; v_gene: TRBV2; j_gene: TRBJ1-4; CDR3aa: CAISTGDSNEKLFF; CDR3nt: TGTGCCATCTCCACAGGGGATTCCAATGAAAAACTGTTTTTT
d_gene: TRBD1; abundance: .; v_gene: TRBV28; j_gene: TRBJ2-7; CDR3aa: CASTDERGRDEQYF; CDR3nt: TGTGCCAGCACCGACGAGAGGGGGCGTGACGAGCAGTACTTC
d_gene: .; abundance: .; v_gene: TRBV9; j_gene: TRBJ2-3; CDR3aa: CASSGYPGDTQYF; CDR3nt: TGTGCCAGCAGCGGGTATCCAGGGGATACGCAGTATTTT
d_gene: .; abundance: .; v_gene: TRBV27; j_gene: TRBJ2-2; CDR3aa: CASTSIVRGGAGELFF; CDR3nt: TGTGCCAGCACTTCAATCGTCAGGGGAGGCGCCGGGGAGCTGTTTTTT
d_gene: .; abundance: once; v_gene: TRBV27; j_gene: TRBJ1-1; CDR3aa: CASIGWTEAFF; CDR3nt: TGTGCCAGCATTGGCTGGACCGAAGCTTTCTTT